This record looks at one T cell receptor (beta chain) sequence and its context. Its antigen is unidentified. Assay: immunoSEQ multiplex PCR; the TCRdb copy retains only in-frame clones and omits some. The repertoire holds more than 60,000 clones, with approximately 85% as singletons. This sample is drawn from a study of Tregs in tolerant kidney transplant recipients. Study summary: The nonmyeloablative bone marrow transplants came from related graft donors, with transient mixed chimerism. Findings and limits, study-wide: Biological reproducibility was not directly addressed in this study.

Unstimulated Tregs (CD4+CD25+CD127-) and CD4+CD25- non-Tregs were sorted from PBMCs. The CDR3 covers 19 residues. V was clipped by 5 bases and J by 1 base; unmatched bases: 8. The germline V gene has CDR1 SGHTA and CDR2 FQGNSA. The TCR sequence derives from a human donor who received a combined kidney and bone marrow transplant. The specimen was Tregs from blood, collected before the transplant. The chain carries TRBV7-2 and TRBJ2-6; 13 nucleotides agree with TRBD2. CDR3 region: CASSKVGGLAGSGANVLTF. The CDR3 DNA follows: TGTGCCAGCAGCAAGGTGGGGGGACTAGCGGGATCTGGGGCCAACGTCCTGACTTTC.